A selection of T cell receptor beta chains follows, all from one sample in a study of T cells after yellow fever vaccination. TCRdb re-analysed the 5' RACE reads in MiXCR, keeping a single row per CDR3 protein. Altogether 450,000 to 600,000 distinct CDR3 sequences are present, around an eighth being singletons, with the ten largest covering over 12%. The sample was PBMCs, taken on the day of the yellow fever booster vaccination. Receptors originate from a man younger than 45 who received the YFV17D yellow fever vaccine. Both conserved end residues are part of each CDR3. The D gene is left open where the match is weak. Clone sizes are given selectively: once, few, many, or a class where the clone is expanded.

J gene: TRBJ2-3
D gene: NA
clone size: few
V gene: TRBV5-4
CDR3 protein: CASQEDTQYF
CDR3 DNA: TGTGCCAGCCAGGAGGATACGCAGTATTTT

J gene: TRBJ2-7
D gene: TRBD2
clone size: NA
V gene: TRBV19
CDR3 protein: CASRHGTSGSYEQYF
CDR3 DNA: TGTGCCAGTAGACACGGGACTAGCGGGAGCTACGAGCAGTACTTC

J gene: TRBJ2-7
D gene: NA
clone size: NA
V gene: TRBV11-2
CDR3 protein: CASSPQSLSYEQYF
CDR3 DNA: TGTGCCAGCAGCCCCCAATCTCTGTCCTACGAGCAGTACTTC

J gene: TRBJ2-2
D gene: TRBD2
clone size: NA
V gene: TRBV6-2/TRBV6-3
CDR3 protein: CASSPGQLFSAGGRNTGELFF
CDR3 DNA: TGTGCCAGCAGTCCAGGACAGCTGTTTTCTGCGGGAGGTCGGAACACCGGGGAGCTGTTTTTT

J gene: TRBJ2-1
D gene: NA
clone size: NA
V gene: TRBV12-3/TRBV12-4
CDR3 protein: CASSLSSVSYNEQFF
CDR3 DNA: TGTGCCAGCAGTTTGTCTAGCGTCTCCTACAATGAGCAGTTCTTC

J gene: TRBJ1-2
D gene: NA
clone size: few
V gene: TRBV4-3
CDR3 protein: CASSPDGEPYGYTF
CDR3 DNA: TGCGCCAGCAGCCCGGACGGCGAACCCTATGGCTACACCTTC

J gene: TRBJ2-2
D gene: NA
clone size: NA
V gene: TRBV4-2
CDR3 protein: CASSPLLGGIGTGELFF
CDR3 DNA: TGTGCCAGCAGCCCCCTTCTCGGGGGCATTGGGACCGGGGAGCTGTTTTTT

J gene: TRBJ2-7
D gene: TRBD2
clone size: NA
V gene: TRBV29-1
CDR3 protein: CSAKTKGLAGPYEQYF
CDR3 DNA: TGCAGCGCTAAGACAAAAGGACTAGCGGGGCCCTACGAGCAGTACTTC

J gene: TRBJ2-7
D gene: TRBD1
clone size: few
V gene: TRBV4-3
CDR3 protein: CASSQDWGQGTYEQYF
CDR3 DNA: TGCGCCAGCAGCCAAGATTGGGGACAGGGCACCTACGAGCAGTACTTC

J gene: TRBJ2-7
D gene: TRBD2
clone size: NA
V gene: TRBV29-1
CDR3 protein: CSVEAGLAGAIYEQYF
CDR3 DNA: TGCAGCGTTGAAGCCGGACTAGCGGGAGCCATCTACGAGCAGTACTTC

J gene: TRBJ1-2
D gene: TRBD1
clone size: NA
V gene: TRBV30
CDR3 protein: CAGRGYYVYTF
CDR3 DNA: TGTGCCGGCAGGGGGTACTATGTCTACACCTTC

J gene: TRBJ2-3
D gene: TRBD2
clone size: few
V gene: TRBV6-5
CDR3 protein: CASSSAGRDTQYF
CDR3 DNA: TGTGCCAGCAGTTCAGCGGGGAGGGATACGCAGTATTTT

J gene: TRBJ1-2
D gene: NA
clone size: few
V gene: TRBV7-9
CDR3 protein: CASSLGGHDYGYTF
CDR3 DNA: TGTGCCAGCAGCTTAGGGGGTCATGACTATGGCTACACCTTC

J gene: TRBJ2-1
D gene: NA
clone size: few
V gene: TRBV5-5
CDR3 protein: CASSSPVGEQFF
CDR3 DNA: TGTGCCAGCAGCTCCCCCGTGGGCGAGCAGTTCTTC

J gene: TRBJ2-7
D gene: NA
clone size: NA
V gene: TRBV19
CDR3 protein: CASRQGLYYEQYF
CDR3 DNA: TGTGCCAGTAGGCAGGGGTTATACTACGAGCAGTACTTC

J gene: TRBJ2-3
D gene: NA
clone size: NA
V gene: TRBV20-1
CDR3 protein: CSARGTYTDTQYF
CDR3 DNA: TGCAGTGCTAGAGGGACGTACACAGATACGCAGTATTTT

J gene: TRBJ1-4
D gene: NA
clone size: few
V gene: TRBV13
CDR3 protein: CASSLRGPLNEKLFF
CDR3 DNA: TGTGCCAGCAGCTTACGGGGACCGTTGAATGAAAAACTGTTTTTT

J gene: TRBJ1-4
D gene: NA
clone size: NA
V gene: TRBV20-1
CDR3 protein: CSASTGGLRRKLFF
CDR3 DNA: TGCAGTGCTAGCACCGGGGGCTTACGACGAAAACTGTTTTTT

J gene: TRBJ2-7
D gene: NA
clone size: NA
V gene: TRBV12-3/TRBV12-4
CDR3 protein: CASSGVLWEQYF
CDR3 DNA: TGTGCCAGCAGTGGAGTGCTGTGGGAGCAGTACTTC

J gene: TRBJ1-6
D gene: NA
clone size: NA
V gene: TRBV10-2
CDR3 protein: CASSAPNSPLHF
CDR3 DNA: TGCGCCAGCAGTGCCCCTAATTCACCCCTCCACTTT

J gene: TRBJ1-6
D gene: TRBD1
clone size: few
V gene: TRBV6-1
CDR3 protein: CASSGGTVPGNSPLHF
CDR3 DNA: TGTGCCAGCAGTGGGGGGACAGTCCCGGGTAATTCACCCCTCCACTTT